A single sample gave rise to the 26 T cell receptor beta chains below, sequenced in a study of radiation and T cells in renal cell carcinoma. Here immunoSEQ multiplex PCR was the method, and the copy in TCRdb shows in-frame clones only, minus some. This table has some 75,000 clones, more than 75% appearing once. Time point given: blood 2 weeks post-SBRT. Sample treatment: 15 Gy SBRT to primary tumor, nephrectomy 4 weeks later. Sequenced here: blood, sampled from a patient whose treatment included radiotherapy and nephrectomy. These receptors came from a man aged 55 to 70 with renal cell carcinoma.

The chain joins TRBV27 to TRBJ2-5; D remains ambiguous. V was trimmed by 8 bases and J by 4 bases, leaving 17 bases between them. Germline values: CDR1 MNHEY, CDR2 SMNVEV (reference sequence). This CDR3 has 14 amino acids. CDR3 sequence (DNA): TGTGCCAGCTCTCAGATACCTAGTGGAGAGACCCAGTACTTC. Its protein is CASSQIPSGETQYF.

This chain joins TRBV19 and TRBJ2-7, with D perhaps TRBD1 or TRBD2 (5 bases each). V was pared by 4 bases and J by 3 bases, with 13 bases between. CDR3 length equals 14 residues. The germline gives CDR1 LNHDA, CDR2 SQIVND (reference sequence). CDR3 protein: CASSTRDGIYEQYF. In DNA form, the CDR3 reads TGTGCCAGTAGTACCCGGGACGGAATCTACGAGCAGTACTTC.

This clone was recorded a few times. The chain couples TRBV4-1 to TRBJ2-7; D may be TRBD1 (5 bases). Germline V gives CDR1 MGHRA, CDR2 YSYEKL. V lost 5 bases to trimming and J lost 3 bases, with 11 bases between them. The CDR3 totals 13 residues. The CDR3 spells CASSYRQNYEQYF. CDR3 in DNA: TGCGCCAGCAGCTACCGACAGAACTACGAGCAGTACTTC.

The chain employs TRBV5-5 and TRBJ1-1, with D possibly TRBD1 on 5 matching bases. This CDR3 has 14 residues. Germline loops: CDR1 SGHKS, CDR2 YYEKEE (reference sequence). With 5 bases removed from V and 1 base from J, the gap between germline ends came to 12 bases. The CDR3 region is CASRQGAGNTEAFF. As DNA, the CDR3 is TGTGCCAGCAGACAAGGGGCAGGGAACACTGAAGCTTTCTTT.

The CDR3, as DNA: TGTGCCAGCAGCCCCCGGACAGGAACTAGCGGGAGGAATGAGCAGTTCTTC. This translates into CASSPRTGTSGRNEQFF. The rearrangement joins TRBV14 to TRBJ2-1; 12 positions match TRBD2. The CDR3 extends over 17 amino acids. Trimming cost V 4 bases and J 7 bases; bases outside gene matches: 11. Germline V gene data show CDR1 as SGHDN and CDR2 as FVKESK.

In DNA, the CDR3 is TGTGCCAGCTCACCGGGCAGTGGGAACACTGAAGCTTTCTTT. This codes for CASSPGSGNTEAFF. The chain employs TRBV18 and TRBJ1-1; D not resolved. The CDR3 extends over 14 amino acids. V was clipped by 3 bases and J by 1 base, with 9 bases between them. Germline-derived CDR1 and CDR2 are KGHSH and LQKENI. Together with reference TRBV18 and TRBJ1-1, the CDR3 gives the full variable domain: NAGVMQNPRHLVRRRGQEARLRCSPMKGHSHVYWYRQLPEEGLKFMVYLQKENIIDESGMPKERFSAEFPKEGPSILRIQQVVRGDSAAYFCASSPGSGNTEAFFGQGTRLTVV.

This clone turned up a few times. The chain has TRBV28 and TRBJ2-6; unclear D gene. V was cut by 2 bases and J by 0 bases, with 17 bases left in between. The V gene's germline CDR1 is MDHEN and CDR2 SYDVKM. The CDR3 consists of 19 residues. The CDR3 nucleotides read TGTGCCAGCAGTTTAGAGGAGTTCGGTGGTAGCTCTGGGGCCAACGTCCTGACTTTC. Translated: CASSLEEFGGSSGANVLTF.

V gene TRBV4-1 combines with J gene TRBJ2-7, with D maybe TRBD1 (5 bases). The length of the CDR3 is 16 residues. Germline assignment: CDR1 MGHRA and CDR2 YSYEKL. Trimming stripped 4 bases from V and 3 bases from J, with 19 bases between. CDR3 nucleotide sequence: TGCGCCAGCAGCCGCATCCCCGATCACAGGTACTACGAGCAGTACTTC. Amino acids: CASSRIPDHRYYEQYF.

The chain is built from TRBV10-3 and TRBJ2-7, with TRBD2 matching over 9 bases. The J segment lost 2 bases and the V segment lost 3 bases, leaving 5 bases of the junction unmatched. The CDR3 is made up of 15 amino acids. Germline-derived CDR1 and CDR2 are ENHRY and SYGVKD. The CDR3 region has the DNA TGTGCCATCAGTGAACAGCGGGAGGTAACCTACGAGCAGTACTTC. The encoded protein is CAISEQREVTYEQYF.

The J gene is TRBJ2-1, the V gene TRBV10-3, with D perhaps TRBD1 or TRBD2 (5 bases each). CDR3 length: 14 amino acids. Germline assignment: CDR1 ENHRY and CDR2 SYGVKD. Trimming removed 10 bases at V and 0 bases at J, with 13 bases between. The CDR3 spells CATRDGRSYNEQFF. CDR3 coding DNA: TGTGCCACACGGGACGGACGCTCCTACAATGAGCAGTTCTTC.

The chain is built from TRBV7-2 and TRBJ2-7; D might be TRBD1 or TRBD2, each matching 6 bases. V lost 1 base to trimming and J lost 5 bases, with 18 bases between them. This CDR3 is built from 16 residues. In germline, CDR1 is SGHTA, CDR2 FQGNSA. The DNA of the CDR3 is TGTGCCAGCAGCTTAGTGCAGGGGAGGAGACGGAACGAGCAGTACTTC. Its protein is CASSLVQGRRRNEQYF.

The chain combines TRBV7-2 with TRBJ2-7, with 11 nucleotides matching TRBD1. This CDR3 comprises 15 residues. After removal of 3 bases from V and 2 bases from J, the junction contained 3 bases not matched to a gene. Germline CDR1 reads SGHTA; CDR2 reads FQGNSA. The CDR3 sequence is CASSLGQGGPYEQYF. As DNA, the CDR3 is TGTGCCAGCAGCTTGGGACAGGGGGGTCCCTACGAGCAGTACTTC.

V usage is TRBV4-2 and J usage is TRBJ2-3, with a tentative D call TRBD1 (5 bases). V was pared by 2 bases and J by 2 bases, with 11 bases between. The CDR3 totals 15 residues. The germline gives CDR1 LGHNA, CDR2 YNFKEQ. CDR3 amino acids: CASSQLGPHTDTQYF. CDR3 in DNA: TGTGCCAGCAGCCAATTGGGGCCCCACACAGATACGCAGTATTTT.

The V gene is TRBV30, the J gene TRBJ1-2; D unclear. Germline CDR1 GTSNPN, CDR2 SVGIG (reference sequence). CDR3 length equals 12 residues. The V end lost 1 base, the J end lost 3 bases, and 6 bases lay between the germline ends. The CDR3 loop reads CAWSGTDYGYTF. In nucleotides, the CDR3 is TGTGCCTGGAGTGGGACGGACTATGGCTACACCTTC.

In nucleotides, the CDR3 is TGTGCCAGAAGACAGTACCGGGACAGAAAGTTATACGAGCAGTACTTC. Translated, it gives CARRQYRDRKLYEQYF. The chain employs TRBV5-3 and TRBJ2-7; 7 bases line up with TRBD1. TRBV5-3 is an open reading frame, and its role is uncertain. The CDR3 has 16 residues. V dropped 5 bases and J dropped 4; count of bases not matched to a gene: 15.

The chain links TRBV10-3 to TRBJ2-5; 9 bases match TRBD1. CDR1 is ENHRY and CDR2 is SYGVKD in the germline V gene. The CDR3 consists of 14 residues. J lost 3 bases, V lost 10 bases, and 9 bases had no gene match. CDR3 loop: CATGSRTGEETQYF. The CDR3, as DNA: TGTGCCACGGGATCGAGGACAGGGGAAGAGACCCAGTACTTC.

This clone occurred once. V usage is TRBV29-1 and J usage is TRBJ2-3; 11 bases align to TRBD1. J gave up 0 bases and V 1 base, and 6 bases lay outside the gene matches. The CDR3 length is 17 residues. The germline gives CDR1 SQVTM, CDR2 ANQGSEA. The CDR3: CSVEGTGTGGSTDTQYF. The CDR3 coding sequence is TGCAGCGTTGAAGGGACCGGGACAGGGGGGAGCACAGATACGCAGTATTTT.

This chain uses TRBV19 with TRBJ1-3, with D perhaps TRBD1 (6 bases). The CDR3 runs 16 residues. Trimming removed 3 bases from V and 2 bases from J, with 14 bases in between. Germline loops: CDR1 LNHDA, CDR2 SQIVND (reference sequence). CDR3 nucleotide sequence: TGTGCCAGTAGTATCGGGGGGCAGAGAGCTGGAAACACCATATATTTT. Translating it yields CASSIGGQRAGNTIYF.

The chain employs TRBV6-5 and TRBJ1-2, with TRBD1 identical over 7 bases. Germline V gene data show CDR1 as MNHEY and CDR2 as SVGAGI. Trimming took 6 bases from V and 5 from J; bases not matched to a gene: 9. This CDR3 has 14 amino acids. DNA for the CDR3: TGTGCCAGCAGACCCCCGGGACAGAGATATGGCTACACCTTC. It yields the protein CASRPPGQRYGYTF.

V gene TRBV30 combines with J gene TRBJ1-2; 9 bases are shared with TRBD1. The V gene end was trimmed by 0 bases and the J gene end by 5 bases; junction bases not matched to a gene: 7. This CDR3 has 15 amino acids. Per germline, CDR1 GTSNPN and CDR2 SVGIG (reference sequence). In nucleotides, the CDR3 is TGTGCCTGGAGTGTACCCGGGACAGGGTGGTATGGCTACACCTTC. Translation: CAWSVPGTGWYGYTF.

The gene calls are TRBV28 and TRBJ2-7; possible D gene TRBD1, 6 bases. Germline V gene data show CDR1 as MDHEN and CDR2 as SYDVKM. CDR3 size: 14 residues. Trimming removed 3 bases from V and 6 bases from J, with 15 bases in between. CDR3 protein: CASSFRGIESEQYF. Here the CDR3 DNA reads TGTGCCAGCAGTTTTAGGGGGATCGAGTCCGAGCAGTACTTC.

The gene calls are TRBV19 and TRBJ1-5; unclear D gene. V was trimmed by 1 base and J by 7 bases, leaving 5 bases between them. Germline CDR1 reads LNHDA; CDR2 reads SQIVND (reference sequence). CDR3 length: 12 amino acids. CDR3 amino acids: CASSIAGQPQHF. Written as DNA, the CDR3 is TGTGCCAGTAGTATAGCCGGGCAGCCCCAGCATTTT. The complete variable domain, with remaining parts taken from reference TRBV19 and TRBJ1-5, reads DGGITQSPKYLFRKEGQNVTLSCEQNLNHDAMYWYRQDPGQGLRLIYYSQIVNDFQKGDIAEGYSVSREKKESFPLTVTSAQKNPTAFYLCASSIAGQPQHFGDGTRLSIL.

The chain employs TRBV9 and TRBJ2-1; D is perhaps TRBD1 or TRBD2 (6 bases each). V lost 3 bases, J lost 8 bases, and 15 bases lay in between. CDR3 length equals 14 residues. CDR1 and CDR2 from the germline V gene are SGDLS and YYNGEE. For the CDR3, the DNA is TGTGCCAGCAGCGGGGCCGTGAGGGGGGATGAGCAGTTCTTC. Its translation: CASSGAVRGDEQFF.

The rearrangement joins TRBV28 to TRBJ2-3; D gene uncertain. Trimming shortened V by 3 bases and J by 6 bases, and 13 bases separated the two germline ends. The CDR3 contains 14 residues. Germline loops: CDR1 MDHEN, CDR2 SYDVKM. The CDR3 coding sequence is TGTGCCAGCAGTTTCGCAGGCGGCCCTGATACGCAGTATTTT. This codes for CASSFAGGPDTQYF. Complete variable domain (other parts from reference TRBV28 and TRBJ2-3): DVKVTQSSRYLVKRTGEKVFLECVQDMDHENMFWYRQDPGLGLRLIYFSYDVKMKEKGDIPEGYSVSREKKERFSLILESASTNQTSMYLCASSFAGGPDTQYFGPGTRLTVL.

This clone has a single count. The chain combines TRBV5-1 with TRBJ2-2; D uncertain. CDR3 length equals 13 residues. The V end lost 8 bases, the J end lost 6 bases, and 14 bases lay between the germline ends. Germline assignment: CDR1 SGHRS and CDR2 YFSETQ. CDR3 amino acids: CASAGSAAGELFF. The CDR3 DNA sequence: TGCGCCAGTGCAGGTTCTGCGGCCGGGGAGCTGTTTTTT.

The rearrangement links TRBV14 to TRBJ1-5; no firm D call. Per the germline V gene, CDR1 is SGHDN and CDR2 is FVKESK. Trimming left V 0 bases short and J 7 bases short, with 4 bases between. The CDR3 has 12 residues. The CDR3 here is CASSQDRQPQHF. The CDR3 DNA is TGTGCCAGCAGCCAAGACCGACAGCCCCAGCATTTT.